A selection of T cell receptor beta chains follows, all from one sample in a study of OX40 agonist ivuxolimab in advanced cancers. Only in-frame clones appear in the TCRdb table, and some are missing; sequencing was by immunoSEQ multiplex PCR. This table has roughly 140,000 clones, 90% to 95% appearing once. Sequencing was performed on CD4+ or CD8+ T cells sorted from blood, taken in a trial of the OX40 agonist ivuxolimab. The receptors shown here come from an adult with an advanced solid tumor such as melanoma, head and neck, liver or kidney cancer. CDR3s include the opening cysteine and the closing phenylalanine or tryptophan. A D gene is named only where the DNA matches it firmly. Size is omitted from some rows. Given values are once, few, many or a class for expanded clones.

>TRBD1|TRBJ2-1|TRBV7-2|NA
TGTGCCAGCAGCAGCCGCTTACAGGGGTGGTCCTACAATGAGCAGTTCTTC
CASSSRLQGWSYNEQFF
>TRBD1|TRBJ1-1|TRBV7-3|NA
TGTGCCAGCAGCCGCAGGGGGAGGACTGAAGCTTTCTTT
CASSRRGRTEAFF
>NA|TRBJ1-4|TRBV18|NA
TGTGCCAGCTCACCCCGGAATGAAAAACTGTTTTTT
CASSPRNEKLFF
>NA|TRBJ2-3|TRBV18|few
TGTGCCAGCTCACCACCCACTAGCCGAGATACGCAGTATTTT
CASSPPTSRDTQYF
>TRBD2|TRBJ2-1|TRBV28|NA
TGTGCCAGCAGTTTATGGGACGGGAGGCTCTACAATGAGCAGTTCTTC
CASSLWDGRLYNEQFF
>TRBD1|TRBJ1-3|TRBV23-1|NA
TGCGCCAGCACCAGGGGGAGGGACCCTCGTTACTCTGGAAACACCATATATTTT
CASTRGRDPRYSGNTIYF
>NA|TRBJ1-6|TRBV5-1|NA
TGTGCCAGCAGCCGAGCGCTGAGGGAGAGTTTCGGAGCCCACTTT
CASSRALRESFGAHF
>NA|TRBJ2-7|TRBV6-1|NA
TGTGCCAGCACCGACGGGCTCCCGACCTACGAGCAGTACTTC
CASTDGLPTYEQYF
>NA|TRBJ2-5|TRBV19|NA
TGTGCCAGACCACGAGCGGTTCGGGGGACCCAGTACTTC
CARPRAVRGTQYF
>NA|TRBJ2-3|TRBV27|NA
TGTGCCAGCAGTTTCCGGGGAAACACAGATACGCAGTATTTT
CASSFRGNTDTQYF
>NA|TRBJ1-4|TRBV7-2|NA
TGTGCCAGCAGCTTACGACCAGGCGGACTTAATGAAAAACTGTTTTTT
CASSLRPGGLNEKLFF
>NA|TRBJ2-1|TRBV7-3|NA
TGTGCCAGCAGCTTAGATAGGGACAACAATGAGCAGTTCTTC
CASSLDRDNNEQFF
>NA|TRBJ2-2|TRBV19|NA
TGTGCCAGTAGTGGGGGGCCCAAGGGCGCGGGCACCGGGGAGCTGTTTTTT
CASSGGPKGAGTGELFF
>NA|TRBJ2-7|TRBV30|NA
TGTGCCTGGAGTGTACGGGCAACAGGGTCTAAGAACGAGCAGTACTTC
CAWSVRATGSKNEQYF
>NA|TRBJ2-7|TRBV15|NA
TGTGCCACCAGCCACCAGAGTTCTGGGAACGAGCAGTACTTC
CATSHQSSGNEQYF